This is a list of T cell receptor beta chains from one sample in a study of regulatory T cells in long-lasting Graves disease. Each CDR3 protein gets one entry after TCRdb re-called the multiplex PCR reads with MiXCR. Here the sample spans 540,000 or so distinct CDR3 sequences, 13% being singletons. These data also featured in a second study, about T cells in Graves' hyperthyroidism and ophthalmopathy.

The sequenced sample was peripheral blood mononuclear cells (PBMCs), obtained at new diagnosis, from a patient treated with antithyroid drugs. The source of these receptors is a man aged 25-45 years with Graves disease. CDR3s leave out the opening cysteine and the closing phenylalanine or tryptophan. Each record gives: J gene, D gene, V gene, CDR3 protein. D genes are given only for firm matches.

TRBJ2-3,NA,TRBV4-1,ASSQVRLARDTQY
TRBJ2-1,NA,TRBV5-1,ASSLESGGFSYNEQF
TRBJ2-7,NA,TRBV12-3/TRBV12-4,ASSLWSGYEQY
TRBJ2-4,NA,TRBV27,ASSMRWAKNIQY
TRBJ2-1,TRBD2,TRBV5-4,ASSLLAGGGAVDEQF
TRBJ1-2,NA,TRBV12-3/TRBV12-4,ASSTRPTHYGYT
TRBJ1-1,NA,TRBV5-5,ASSLPGLAEAF
TRBJ2-7,NA,TRBV2,ASSKTEDYEQY
TRBJ1-2,NA,TRBV6-1,ASSEGAGQRYGYT
TRBJ2-3,NA,TRBV5-1,ASSSPPGTDTQY
TRBJ2-2,TRBD2,TRBV20-1,SAGTSGTNTGELF
TRBJ2-1,TRBD2,TRBV25-1,ASSALGLAGADEQF
TRBJ2-7,TRBD2,TRBV3-1,ASSQTLRTSGFSYEQY
TRBJ2-1,TRBD1,TRBV19,ASSIDVVEQGAYNEQF
TRBJ2-7,NA,TRBV3-1,ASSYGRDSYEQY
TRBJ1-4,NA,TRBV18,ASSPWHPGNEKLF
TRBJ2-5,TRBD2,TRBV18,ASSLPTGRAGETQY
TRBJ2-7,TRBD1,TRBV6-2/TRBV6-3,ASSRDRGYEQY
TRBJ1-5,NA,TRBV20-1,SARGGATGNQPQH
TRBJ2-7,TRBD2,TRBV6-1,ASRLAASGLREQY
TRBJ2-3,NA,TRBV20-1,SAISPPDTQY
TRBJ2-2,NA,TRBV7-6,ASSPVRGGVNTGELF
TRBJ2-6,NA,TRBV7-9,ASSLGSGSGGANVLT
TRBJ2-7,NA,TRBV12-3/TRBV12-4,ASSWGGGYEQH
TRBJ1-4,NA,TRBV25-1,ASRGGTELF
TRBJ2-7,TRBD2,TRBV6-1,ASSHGTSGRYEQY
TRBJ2-7,TRBD2,TRBV24-1,ATSRGASGTYEQY
TRBJ2-7,TRBD1,TRBV2,ASSRDRSVYEQY
NA,TRBD1,TRBV25-1,ASSESHRGRETQY
TRBJ1-1,TRBD1,TRBV27,ASQSDRAEAF
TRBJ2-7,NA,TRBV6-2/TRBV6-3,ASKSADSYEQY
TRBJ2-5,TRBD1,TRBV20-1,SASYQGAEETQY
TRBJ2-5,TRBD1,TRBV6-2/TRBV6-3,ASSVNGQEETQY
TRBJ1-1,NA,TRBV12-3/TRBV12-4,ASSRNRVGTEAF
TRBJ2-1,TRBD2,TRBV7-8,ASSLALIGSGRGEQF
TRBJ2-1,TRBD2,TRBV10-3,ATTLAGDFYNEQF
TRBJ2-7,NA,TRBV27,ASSPRGQVPSYEQY
TRBJ1-2,NA,TRBV11-1,ASSPAGYGYT
TRBJ1-1,TRBD1,TRBV20-1,SARGSDRVTEAF
TRBJ2-2,NA,TRBV12-3/TRBV12-4,AIQTWGAGTGELF
TRBJ2-7,TRBD1,TRBV6-4,ASSDVAGGDEQY
TRBJ1-1,NA,TRBV2,ASSGGLFAEAF
TRBJ2-5,NA,TRBV10-3,AISESTRGIQETQY
TRBJ2-1,NA,TRBV27,ASSLSAGWDFSGNEQF
TRBJ2-5,NA,TRBV30,AWSEAGPEETQY
TRBJ2-3,NA,TRBV24-1,ATSVGSLDTQY
TRBJ2-7,NA,TRBV9,ASSPSDYRISYEQY
TRBJ1-2,TRBD1,TRBV5-1,ASSFGQGAYGYT
TRBJ1-1,NA,TRBV27,ASSLSVPANTEAF
TRBJ2-3,NA,TRBV5-1,ASSRQLEGDTQY
TRBJ1-4,NA,TRBV6-1,ASRGNRDAEKLF
TRBJ2-1,TRBD2,TRBV20-1,SASTSGGNEQF
TRBJ2-7,TRBD2,TRBV28,ASMDIGTSGRATVYEQY
TRBJ2-7,TRBD2,TRBV2,ASNSRASGRYEQY
TRBJ2-5,TRBD1,TRBV12-3/TRBV12-4,ASRGTGGIGTQY
TRBJ1-1,TRBD1,TRBV12-3/TRBV12-4,ASSLDRASEAF
TRBJ2-2,TRBD2,TRBV5-1,AGSALAENTGELF